The 7 T cell receptor beta chains presented below share a single source sample, sequenced in a study of cytomegalovirus exposure and HLA in healthy donors. 60 Vbeta and 13 Jbeta primers were used in PCR. The assay was immunoSEQ multiplex PCR, and TCRdb's table has in-frame clones only and misses some. The table lists about 200,000 clones, less than 85% of them singletons, with 0.2% to 0.25% in the top ten. Sample: PBMCs. The source of these receptors is a girl aged 2 to 9 in good health and CMV-seronegative.

Only a few counts were recorded for this clone. The chain is built from TRBV19 and TRBJ2-7; 8 bases agree with TRBD1. Germline V gene lookup returns CDR1 LNHDA and CDR2 SQIVND (reference sequence). With 5 bases clipped from V and 9 bases from J, the junction kept 3 bases outside the gene matches. The CDR3 has 11 amino acids. DNA for the CDR3: TGTGCCAGTAGTCACGGACAGGGGCAGTACTTC. Protein product: CASSHGQGQYF.

V usage is TRBV29-1 and J usage is TRBJ1-2; D is ambiguous. The CDR3 is 13 residues long. Germline loops: CDR1 SQVTM, CDR2 ANQGSEA. V was trimmed by 8 bases and J by 4 bases, leaving 17 bases between them. The CDR3 DNA sequence: TGCAGCACCTCTCCCAGGTTGGGCTATGGCTACACCTTC. The encoded protein is CSTSPRLGYGYTF. The whole variable domain, filled in from reference TRBV29-1 and TRBJ1-2, reads SAVISQKPSRDICQRGTSLTIQCQVDSQVTMMFWYRQQPGQSLTLIATANQGSEATYESGFVIDKFPISRPNLTFSTLTVSNMSPEDSSIYLCSTSPRLGYGYTFGSGTRLTVV.

V and J are TRBV19 and TRBJ1-2; D may be TRBD1 (5 bases). Per the germline V gene, CDR1 is LNHDA and CDR2 is SQIVND (reference sequence). V gave up 2 bases and J gave up 4 bases, with 14 bases separating them. The CDR3 is 15 amino acids. CDR3 loop: CASSISTQGGYGYTF. The CDR3 DNA sequence: TGTGCCAGTAGTATATCCACCCAGGGTGGCTATGGCTACACCTTC.

The rearrangement links TRBV5-1 to TRBJ1-1; perhaps TRBD1 as D (5 bases). Germline V lookup: CDR1 SGHRS, CDR2 YFSETQ. V shed 6 bases and J shed 3 bases, with 18 bases lying between them. The CDR3 spans 15 residues. The CDR3, as DNA: TGCGCCAGCACTACGACCCCAGGGTGGGACACTGAAGCTTTCTTT. It is translated as CASTTTPGWDTEAFF. Drawing the rest from reference TRBV5-1 and TRBJ1-1, the complete variable domain is KAGVTQTPRYLIKTRGQQVTLSCSPISGHRSVSWYQQTPGQGLQFLFEYFSETQRNKGNFPGRFSGRQFSNSRSEMNVSTLELGDSALYLCASTTTPGWDTEAFFGQGTRLTVV.

The chain joins TRBV7-9 to TRBJ1-1; D not certain. This CDR3 has 13 residues. Germline CDR1 is SEHNR and CDR2 is FQNEAQ (reference sequence). Trimming pared 2 bases from V and 4 bases from J, leaving 8 bases between. As DNA, the CDR3 is TGTGCCAGCAGCTTACCTTTGCGCACTGAAGCTTTCTTT. Its translation: CASSLPLRTEAFF.

V gene TRBV4-2 combines with J gene TRBJ2-2; possibly TRBD2 for D (6 bases). In germline, CDR1 is LGHNA, CDR2 YNFKEQ. Between the trimmed V and J ends, which lost 1 base and 0 bases, there was a span of 18 bases. CDR3 size: 19 residues. As DNA, the CDR3 is TGTGCCAGCAGCCAAGTGATTACAACGCGGGGTGCGAACACCGGGGAGCTGTTTTTT. This sequence encodes CASSQVITTRGANTGELFF.

J is TRBJ2-2 and V is TRBV7-9; 8 bases are a match to TRBD2. This CDR3 has 14 amino acids. The germline gives CDR1 SEHNR, CDR2 FQNEAQ (reference sequence). V lost 5 bases to trimming and J lost 4 bases; unmatched junction nucleotides: 3. The CDR3 protein is CASSTSGSTGELFF. CDR3 bases: TGTGCCAGCAGCACAAGCGGGAGCACCGGGGAGCTGTTTTTT.